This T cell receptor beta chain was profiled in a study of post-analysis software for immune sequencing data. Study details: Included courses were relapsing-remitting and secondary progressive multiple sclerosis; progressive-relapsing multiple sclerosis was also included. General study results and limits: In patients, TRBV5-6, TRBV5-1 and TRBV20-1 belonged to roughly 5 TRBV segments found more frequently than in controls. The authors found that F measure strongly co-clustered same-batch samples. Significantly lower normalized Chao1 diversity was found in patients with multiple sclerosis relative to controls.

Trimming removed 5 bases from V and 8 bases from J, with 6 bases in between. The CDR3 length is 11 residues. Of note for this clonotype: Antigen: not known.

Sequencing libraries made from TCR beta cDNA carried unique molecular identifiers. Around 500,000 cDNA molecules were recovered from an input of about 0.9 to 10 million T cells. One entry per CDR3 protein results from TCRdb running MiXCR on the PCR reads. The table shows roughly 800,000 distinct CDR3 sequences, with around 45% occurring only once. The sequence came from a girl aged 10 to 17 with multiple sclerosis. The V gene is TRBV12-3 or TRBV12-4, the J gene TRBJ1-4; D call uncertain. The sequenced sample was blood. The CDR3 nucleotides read TGTGCCAGCAGTGATGTAGAAAAACTGTTTTTT. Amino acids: CASSDVEKLFF.